This passage covers 19 T cell receptor beta chains from one sample sequenced in a study of blood T cell repertoires in COVID-19 (dated by TCRdb to between 2020 and 2021). Libraries were made using the immunoSEQ multiplex PCR assay. TCRdb provides this immuneACCESS table in a form limited to in-frame rearrangements. Some clones are lacking; in checked studies, under half of them reflect an unresolved V gene, and why the rest are absent is not known. The sample yields under 300,000 clones; approximately 78% were counted once. The ten largest make up around 12% of the sample. The sample was peripheral blood. Receptors were obtained from an older woman with active or convalescent COVID-19.

This sequence joins TRBV7-2 and TRBJ2-1; tentative D call: TRBD2 (6 bases). Germline V gene data show CDR1 as SGHTA and CDR2 as FQGNSA. CDR3 size: 15 residues. V was trimmed by 1 base and J by 2 bases, leaving 9 bases between them. The CDR3 sequence is CASSLGVAAYNEQFF. CDR3 coding DNA: TGTGCCAGCAGCTTAGGAGTAGCGGCCTACAATGAGCAGTTCTTC.

The CDR3 DNA is TGTGCCAGCAGCCCCGCGGTAATAGGGGGTCCGAACACCGGGGAGCTGTTTTTT. It encodes CASSPAVIGGPNTGELFF. This chain connects TRBV11-2 to TRBJ2-2; TRBD1 is a possible D gene (6 bases). The V gene's germline CDR1 is SGHAT and CDR2 FQNNGV. V was cut by 5 bases and J by 0 bases, with 19 bases left in between. This CDR3 is 18 amino acids long. The full variable domain, completed using reference TRBV11-2 and TRBJ2-2, is EAGVAQSPRYKIIEKRQSVAFWCNPISGHATLYWYQQILGQGPKLLIQFQNNGVVDDSQLPKDRFSAERLKGVDSTLKIQPAKLEDSAVYLCASSPAVIGGPNTGELFFGEGSRLTVL.

In nucleotides, the CDR3 is TGTGCCAGTAGTCCCTCCAGGGATCCGGGACAGGGGTGGTTGAATGAAAAACTGTTTTTT. Translation: CASSPSRDPGQGWLNEKLFF. This rearrangement joins TRBV19 to TRBJ1-4; 10 bases align to TRBD1. The trim removed 5 bases at V and 5 bases at J, leaving 20 bases unmatched. The CDR3 covers 20 residues. Germline CDR1 LNHDA, CDR2 SQIVND (reference sequence).

This sequence joins TRBV5-1 and TRBJ1-4; D is perhaps TRBD1 (6 bases). CDR3 length: 14 amino acids. The germline V gene has CDR1 SGHRS and CDR2 YFSETQ. Trimming took 0 bases from V and 8 from J, leaving 11 bases between them. CDR3 sequence: CASSLGGGEEKLFF. In DNA, the CDR3 is TGCGCCAGCAGCTTGGGAGGGGGTGAGGAAAAACTGTTTTTT.

This clone has a single count. The chain links TRBV7-2 to TRBJ2-2; D possibly corresponds to TRBD2 (7 bases). The V gene's germline CDR1 is SGHTA and CDR2 FQGNSA. V was shortened by 1 base and J by 5 bases, with 14 bases between the two germline ends. The CDR3 loop spans 16 amino acids. The CDR3, as DNA: TGTGCCAGCAGCTTAGAGGCGGGGGCGGTAACCGGGGAGCTGTTTTTT. Residues: CASSLEAGAVTGELFF.

The V and J genes are TRBV3-1 (or the pseudogene TRBV3-2) and TRBJ1-2; no definite D call. Germline lookup yields CDR1 LGHDT and CDR2 YNNKEL (reference sequence). This CDR3 spans 13 amino acids. Trimming took 0 bases from V and 3 from J, leaving 5 bases between them. The CDR3 DNA follows: TGTGCCAGCAGCCAAGATACTGACTATGGCTACACCTTC. Its translation is CASSQDTDYGYTF.

The chain couples TRBV7-8 to TRBJ2-1, with no clear D. CDR1 is SGHVS, CDR2 FQNEAQ, per germline. The CDR3 covers 14 residues. Trimming stripped 5 bases from V and 2 bases from J, with 10 bases between. This CDR3 is CASSPTHPYNEQFF. The CDR3 DNA reads as TGTGCCAGCAGCCCGACTCACCCCTACAATGAGCAGTTCTTC. Variable domain in full (rest from reference TRBV7-8 and TRBJ2-1): GAGVSQSPRYKVAKRGQDVALRCDPISGHVSLFWYQQALGQGPEFLTYFQNEAQLDKSGLPSDRFFAERPEGSVSTLKIQRTQQEDSAVYLCASSPTHPYNEQFFGPGTRLTVL.

J is TRBJ1-1 and V is TRBV4-1; maybe TRBD1 (6 bases). Looked up from germline, CDR1 is MGHRA and CDR2 is YSYEKL. This CDR3 region has 15 residues. V was shortened by 1 base and J by 3 bases, with 12 bases between the two germline ends. The CDR3 nucleotides are TGCGCCAGCAGCCAAGTTCGGACAGCACACACTGAAGCTTTCTTT. Translation gives CASSQVRTAHTEAFF.

The chain is built from TRBV5-5 and TRBJ2-1, with a possible D match to TRBD2 (7 bases). The CDR3 sequence is 14 residues long. V lost 4 bases, J lost 8 bases, and 16 bases lay in between. The germline gives CDR1 SGHKS, CDR2 YYEKEE (reference sequence). CDR3 in amino acids: CASSPRAGAHEQFF. The CDR3 DNA follows: TGTGCCAGCAGCCCCCGGGCGGGGGCGCATGAGCAGTTCTTC.

This chain connects TRBV27 to TRBJ2-7; maybe TRBD1 (5 bases). CDR1 is MNHEY and CDR2 is SMNVEV in the germline V gene (reference sequence). V was clipped by 2 bases and J by 3 bases, with 11 bases between them. The CDR3 has 14 residues. CDR3: CASSLTLQGYEQYF. CDR3 nucleotides: TGTGCCAGCAGTTTAACCCTCCAGGGCTACGAGCAGTACTTC.

In the case of this clone: Different DNA sequences within this sample yield the same CDR3. This chain uses TRBV19 with TRBJ1-2, with D hard to call. The CDR3 covers 13 residues. The V end lost 8 bases, the J end lost 2 bases, and 12 bases lay between the germline ends. Germline V gene data show CDR1 as LNHDA and CDR2 as SQIVND (reference sequence). CDR3 DNA sequence: TGTGCCAGTCGAGGCAGCCTCAACTATGGCTACACCTTC. This gives the protein CASRGSLNYGYTF.

V and J are TRBV7-2 and TRBJ2-5, with TRBD1 matching 9 bases. The CDR3 has 15 residues. After removal of 2 bases from V and 4 bases from J, the junction contained 5 bases not matched to a gene. Germline V gene sequence: CDR1 SGHTA, CDR2 FQGNSA. CDR3 bases: TGTGCCAGCAGCTTAAACAGGGGGCTGGGAGAGACCCAGTACTTC. Protein sequence: CASSLNRGLGETQYF.

V usage is TRBV4-2 and J usage is TRBJ2-3; TRBD1 matches 10 bases. Germline-derived CDR1 and CDR2 are LGHNA and YNFKEQ. This CDR3 is 17 amino acids long. The V and J ends lost 4 bases and 4 bases, in that order; junction bases with no gene match: 11. CDR3 nucleotide sequence: TGTGCCAGCAGCCCGAGACCCGGGACAGGGGTGGCAGATACGCAGTATTTT. This codes for CASSPRPGTGVADTQYF.

The genes are TRBV11-2 and TRBJ1-2; D unclear. This CDR3 is built from 12 residues. Trimming left V 1 base short and J 6 bases short, with 6 bases between. Germline V lookup: CDR1 SGHAT, CDR2 FQNNGV. The chain's CDR3 is CASSLGGNGYTF. As DNA, the CDR3 is TGTGCCAGCAGCTTAGGAGGAAATGGCTACACCTTC.

V is TRBV27 and J is TRBJ1-1, with a weak D call TRBD1 (6 bases). Per germline, CDR1 MNHEY and CDR2 SMNVEV (reference sequence). The CDR3 is made up of 14 amino acids. The germline V and J ends were trimmed by 2 bases and 0 bases, with 7 bases remaining between them. The CDR3 sequence: CASSLDRLNTEAFF. The CDR3 nucleotides are TGTGCCAGCAGTTTAGACAGGTTGAACACTGAAGCTTTCTTT.

This clone came up once. The J gene is TRBJ1-1, the V gene TRBV10-3; the match to TRBD1 covers 11 bases. The germline CDR1 and CDR2 sequences are ENHRY and SYGVKD. The junction had 1 base not matched to a gene; V was cut back by 2 bases and J by 5 bases. CDR3 length: 14 residues. CDR3 region: CAISEGTGGTEAFF. The CDR3 DNA sequence: TGTGCCATCAGTGAGGGGACAGGGGGTACTGAAGCTTTCTTT.

V and J are TRBV6-5 and TRBJ1-2; D might be TRBD1 (6 bases). Germline V gene sequence: CDR1 MNHEY, CDR2 SVGAGI. This CDR3 comprises 12 residues. Trimming left V 4 bases short and J 7 bases short, with 10 bases between. The chain's CDR3 is CASSSGTSGYTF. In DNA form, the CDR3 reads TGTGCCAGCAGTTCCGGGACAAGTGGCTACACCTTC.

This chain connects TRBV6-2 or TRBV6-3 to TRBJ2-7; 7 bases are a match to TRBD1. V was pared by 2 bases and J by 6 bases, with 10 bases of the junction left unmatched. The CDR3 contains 15 residues. In germline, CDR1 is MNHEY, CDR2 SVGEGT. CDR3 nucleotide sequence: TGTGCCAGCAGTTACGGTGGGGGACAGCCAACCGAGCAGTACTTC. Translating it yields CASSYGGGQPTEQYF.

As DNA, the CDR3 is TGTGCCAGTAGTCCTAGACAGGGGGCCGACGGGTATGGCTACACCTTC. Residues: CASSPRQGADGYGYTF. V and J are TRBV19 and TRBJ1-2; 10 bases align to TRBD1. The CDR3 consists of 16 residues. V shed 5 bases and J 5 bases; nucleotides not matched to a gene: 11. Germline values: CDR1 LNHDA, CDR2 SQIVND (reference sequence).